What follows is one TCR beta chain and its context. Its specificity is unknown. This entry belongs to a study of cytomegalovirus exposure and HLA in healthy donors. CDR1 MGHRA and CDR2 YSYEKL come from the germline V gene. The CDR3 is made up of 15 amino acids. The V end lost 0 bases, the J end lost 4 bases, and 10 bases lay between the germline ends. The PCR contained 60 Vbeta and 13 Jbeta primers. Repertoires were generated with immunoSEQ multiplex PCR, while TCRdb's copy carries only in-frame clones and drops some. This table has approximately 150,000 clones, 77% appearing once. Regarding the study as a whole: An observed cluster of highly shared sequence variants was recorded as a likely sequencing artifact. A later analysis associated about 18,000 TCR beta sequences with HLA alleles at a 0.05 false discovery rate.

The chain links TRBV4-1 to TRBJ2-1; D may be TRBD1 (6 bases). This clonotype was obtained from a woman aged 40 to 50 in good health and CMV-seropositive. The sequenced material came from PBMCs. The CDR3 loop is CASSQDGGQYNEQFF. The CDR3 nucleotides are TGCGCCAGCAGCCAAGATGGGGGCCAATACAATGAGCAGTTCTTC.